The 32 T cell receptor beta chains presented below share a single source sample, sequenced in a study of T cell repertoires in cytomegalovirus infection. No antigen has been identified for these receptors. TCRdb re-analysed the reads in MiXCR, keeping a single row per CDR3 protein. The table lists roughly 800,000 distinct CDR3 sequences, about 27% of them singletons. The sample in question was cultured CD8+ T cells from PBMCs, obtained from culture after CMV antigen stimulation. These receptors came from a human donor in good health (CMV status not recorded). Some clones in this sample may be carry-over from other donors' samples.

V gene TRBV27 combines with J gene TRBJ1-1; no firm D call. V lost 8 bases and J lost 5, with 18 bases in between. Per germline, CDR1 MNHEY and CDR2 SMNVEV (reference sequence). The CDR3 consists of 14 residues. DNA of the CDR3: TGTGCCAGCTGGAGGGTACGGATGAGGACTGAAGCTTTCTTT. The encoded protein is CASWRVRMRTEAFF.

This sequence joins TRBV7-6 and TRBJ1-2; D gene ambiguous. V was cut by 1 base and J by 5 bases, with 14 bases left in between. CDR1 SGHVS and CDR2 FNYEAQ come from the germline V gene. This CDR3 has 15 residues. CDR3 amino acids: CASSLGRSYSYGYTF. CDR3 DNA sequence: TGTGCCAGCAGCTTAGGTCGCAGCTACTCTTATGGCTACACCTTC.

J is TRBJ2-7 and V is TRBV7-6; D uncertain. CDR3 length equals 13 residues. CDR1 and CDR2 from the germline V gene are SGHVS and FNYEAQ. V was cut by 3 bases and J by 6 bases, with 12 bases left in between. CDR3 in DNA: TGTGCCAGCAGCTTCCTGGCCTTTACCGAGCAGTACGTC. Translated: CASSFLAFTEQYV.

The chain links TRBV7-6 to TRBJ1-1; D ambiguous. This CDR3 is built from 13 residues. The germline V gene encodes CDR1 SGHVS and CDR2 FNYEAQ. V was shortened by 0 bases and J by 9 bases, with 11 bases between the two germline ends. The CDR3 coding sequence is TGTGCCAGCAGCTTAGCGGGAGTCGAGCAAGCTTTCTTT. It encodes CASSLAGVEQAFF.

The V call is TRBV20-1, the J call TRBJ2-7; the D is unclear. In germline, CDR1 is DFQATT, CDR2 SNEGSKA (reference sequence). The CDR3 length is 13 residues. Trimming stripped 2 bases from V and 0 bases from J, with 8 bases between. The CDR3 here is CSARQAHSYEQYF. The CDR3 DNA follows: TGCAGTGCTAGACAGGCCCACTCCTACGAGCAGTACTTC.

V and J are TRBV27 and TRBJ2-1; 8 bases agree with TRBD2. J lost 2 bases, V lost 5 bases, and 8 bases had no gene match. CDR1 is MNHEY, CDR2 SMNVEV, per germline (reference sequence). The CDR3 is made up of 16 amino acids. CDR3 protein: CASSPSAGDTYNEQFF. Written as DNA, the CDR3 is TGTGCCAGCAGTCCATCAGCGGGGGACACCTACAATGAGCAGTTCTTC.

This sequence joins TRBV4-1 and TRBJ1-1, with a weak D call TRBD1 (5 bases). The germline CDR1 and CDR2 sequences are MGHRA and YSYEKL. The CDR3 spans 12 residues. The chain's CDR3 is CASAGPPAEAFF. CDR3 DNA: TGCGCTTCGGCGGGGCCCCCAGCTGAAGCTTTCTTT.

DNA for the CDR3: TGTGCCAGCAGCTTACGGGGGGTCCATGGCTACACCTTC. Its protein product is CASSLRGVHGYTF. This rearrangement joins TRBV7-6 to TRBJ1-2, with a tentative D call TRBD1 (5 bases). There are 13 residues in the CDR3. V was clipped by 2 bases and J by 6 bases, with 10 bases between them. Germline V CDR1 and CDR2: SGHVS, FNYEAQ.

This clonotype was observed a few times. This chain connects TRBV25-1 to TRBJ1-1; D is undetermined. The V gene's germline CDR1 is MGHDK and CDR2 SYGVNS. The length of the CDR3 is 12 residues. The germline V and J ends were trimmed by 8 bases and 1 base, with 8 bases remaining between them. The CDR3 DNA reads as TGTGCCAGCGGATTCCAGAACACTGAAGCTTTCTTT. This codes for CASGFQNTEAFF.

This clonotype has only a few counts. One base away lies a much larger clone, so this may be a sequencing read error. CDR3 loop: CASSLPSGNTIYF. In nucleotides, the CDR3 is TGTGCCAGCAGTTTGCCCTCTGGAAACACCATATATTTT. V is TRBV12-3 or TRBV12-4 and J is TRBJ1-3; D is ambiguous. V was pared by 3 bases and J by 0 bases, with 3 bases between. The CDR3 is 13 residues long.

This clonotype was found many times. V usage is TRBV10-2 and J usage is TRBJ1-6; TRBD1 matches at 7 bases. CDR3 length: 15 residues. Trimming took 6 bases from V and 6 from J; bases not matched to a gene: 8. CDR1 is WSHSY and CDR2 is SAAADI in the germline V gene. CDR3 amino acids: CASSGSGQSNSPLHF. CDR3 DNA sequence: TGCGCCAGCAGCGGCTCGGGACAGAGTAATTCACCCCTCCACTTT.

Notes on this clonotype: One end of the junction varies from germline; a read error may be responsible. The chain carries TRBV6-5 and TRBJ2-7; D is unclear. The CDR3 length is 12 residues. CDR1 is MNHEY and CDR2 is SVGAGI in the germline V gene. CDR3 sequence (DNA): TGTACCAGCAGTCCCGGGCGGTACGAGCAGTACTTC. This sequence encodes CTSSPGRYEQYF.

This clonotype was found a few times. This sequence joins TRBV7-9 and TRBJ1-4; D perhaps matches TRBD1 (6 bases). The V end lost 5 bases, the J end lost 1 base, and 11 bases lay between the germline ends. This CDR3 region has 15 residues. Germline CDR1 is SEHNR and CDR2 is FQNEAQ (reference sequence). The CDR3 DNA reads TGTGCCAGCAGCACCACAGGGCTAACTAATGAAAAACTGTTTTTT. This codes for CASSTTGLTNEKLFF. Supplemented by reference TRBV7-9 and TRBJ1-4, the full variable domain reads DTGVSQNPRHKITKRGQNVTFRCDPISEHNRLYWYRQTLGQGPEFLTYFQNEAQLEKSRLLSDRFSAERPKGSFSTLEIQRTEQGDSAMYLCASSTTGLTNEKLFFGSGTQLSVL.

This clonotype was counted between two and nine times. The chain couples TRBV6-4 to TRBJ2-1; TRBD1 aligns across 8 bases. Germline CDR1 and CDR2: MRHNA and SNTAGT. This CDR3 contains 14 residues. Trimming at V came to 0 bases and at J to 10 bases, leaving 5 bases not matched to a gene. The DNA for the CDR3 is TGTGCCAGCAGTGACTCGAGACAGGGGAAAGAGCAGTTCTTC. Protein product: CASSDSRQGKEQFF.

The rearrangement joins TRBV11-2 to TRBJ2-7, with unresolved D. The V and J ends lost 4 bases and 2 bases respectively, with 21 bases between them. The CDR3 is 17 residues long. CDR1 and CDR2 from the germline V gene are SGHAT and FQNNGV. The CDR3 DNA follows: TGTGCCAGCAGCTCTCCCCGCGATCAGGCCTGGACCTACGAGCAGTACTTC. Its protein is CASSSPRDQAWTYEQYF. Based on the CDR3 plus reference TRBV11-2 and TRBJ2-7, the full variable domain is EAGVAQSPRYKIIEKRQSVAFWCNPISGHATLYWYQQILGQGPKLLIQFQNNGVVDDSQLPKDRFSAERLKGVDSTLKIQPAKLEDSAVYLCASSSPRDQAWTYEQYFGPGTRLTVT.

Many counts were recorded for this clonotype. DNA for the CDR3: TGTGCCAGCAGCCCCTGGGGAGGGGAGGACAAAAACATTCAGTACTTC. Its protein is CASSPWGGEDKNIQYF. The chain links TRBV27 to TRBJ2-4; 7 nucleotides agree with TRBD2. The germline V gene has CDR1 MNHEY and CDR2 SMNVEV (reference sequence). The V gene end was trimmed by 6 bases and the J gene end by 3 bases; junction bases not matched to a gene: 11. CDR3 size: 16 residues.

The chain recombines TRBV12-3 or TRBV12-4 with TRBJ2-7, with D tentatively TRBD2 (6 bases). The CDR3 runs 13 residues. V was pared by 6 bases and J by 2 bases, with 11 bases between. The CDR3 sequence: CASSRTTPYEQYF. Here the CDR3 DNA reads TGTGCCAGCAGCAGGACTACCCCCTACGAGCAGTACTTC.

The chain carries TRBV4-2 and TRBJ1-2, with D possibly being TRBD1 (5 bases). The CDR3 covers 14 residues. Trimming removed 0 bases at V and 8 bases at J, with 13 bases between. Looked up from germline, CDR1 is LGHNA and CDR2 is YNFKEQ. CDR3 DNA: TGTGCCAGCAGCCAAGAATCGGCAGGGAACGGCTACACCTTC. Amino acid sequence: CASSQESAGNGYTF.

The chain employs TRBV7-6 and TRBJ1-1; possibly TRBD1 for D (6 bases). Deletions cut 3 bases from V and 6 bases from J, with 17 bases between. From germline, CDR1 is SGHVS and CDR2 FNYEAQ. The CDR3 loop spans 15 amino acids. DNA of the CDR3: TGTGCCAGCAGCTTTAAATCACAGGGAACGGCTGAAGCTTTCTTT. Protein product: CASSFKSQGTAEAFF.

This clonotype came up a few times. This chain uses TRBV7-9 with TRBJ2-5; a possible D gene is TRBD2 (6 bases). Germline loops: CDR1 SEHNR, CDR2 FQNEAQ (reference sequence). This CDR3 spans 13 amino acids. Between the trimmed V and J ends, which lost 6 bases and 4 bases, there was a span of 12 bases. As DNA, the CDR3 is TGTGCCAGCAGGCGGGGTGACCGAGAGACCCAGTACTTC. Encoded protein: CASRRGDRETQYF.

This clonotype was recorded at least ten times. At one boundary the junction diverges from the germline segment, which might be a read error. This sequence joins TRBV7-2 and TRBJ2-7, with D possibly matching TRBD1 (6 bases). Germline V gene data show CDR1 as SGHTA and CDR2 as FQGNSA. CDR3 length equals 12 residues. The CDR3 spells CASSSPTGGILF. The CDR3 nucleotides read TGTGCCAGCAGCTCTCCGACAGGAGGCATTCTTTTC.

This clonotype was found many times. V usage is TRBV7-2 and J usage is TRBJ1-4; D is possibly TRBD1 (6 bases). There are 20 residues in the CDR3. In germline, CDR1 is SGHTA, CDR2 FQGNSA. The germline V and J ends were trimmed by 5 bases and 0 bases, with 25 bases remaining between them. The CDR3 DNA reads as TGTGCCAGCAGCCCACACGCTGTATCGGGGGCGCTTTCAACTAATGAAAAACTGTTTTTT. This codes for CASSPHAVSGALSTNEKLFF.

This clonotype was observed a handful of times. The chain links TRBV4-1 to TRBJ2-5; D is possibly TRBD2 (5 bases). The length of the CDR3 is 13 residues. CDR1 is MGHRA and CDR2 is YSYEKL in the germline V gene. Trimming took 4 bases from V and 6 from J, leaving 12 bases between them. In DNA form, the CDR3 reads TGCGCCAGCAGCCCGGACTTAGGAAAGACCCAGTACTTC. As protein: CASSPDLGKTQYF.

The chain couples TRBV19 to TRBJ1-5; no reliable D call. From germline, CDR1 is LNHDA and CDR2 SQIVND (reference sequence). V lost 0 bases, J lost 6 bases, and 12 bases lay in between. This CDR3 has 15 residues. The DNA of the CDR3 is TGTGCCAGTAGTATAGATCAAGGACTGGGTCAGCCCCAGCATTTT. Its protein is CASSIDQGLGQPQHF.

CDR3 loop: CSVEDQGWGNTEAFF. The CDR3 DNA follows: TGCAGCGTTGAAGATCAAGGGTGGGGGAACACTGAAGCTTTCTTT. This chain joins TRBV29-1 and TRBJ1-1; D remains ambiguous. V was shortened by 0 bases and J by 1 base, with 12 bases between the two germline ends. Germline lookup yields CDR1 SQVTM and CDR2 ANQGSEA. The CDR3 loop spans 15 amino acids.

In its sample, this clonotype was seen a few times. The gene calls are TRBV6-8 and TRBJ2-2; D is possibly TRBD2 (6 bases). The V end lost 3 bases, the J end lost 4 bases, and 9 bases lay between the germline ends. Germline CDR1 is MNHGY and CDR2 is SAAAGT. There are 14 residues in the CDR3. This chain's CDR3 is CASSYGDFTGELFF. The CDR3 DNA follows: TGTGCCAGCAGTTATGGGGACTTCACCGGGGAGCTGTTTTTT.

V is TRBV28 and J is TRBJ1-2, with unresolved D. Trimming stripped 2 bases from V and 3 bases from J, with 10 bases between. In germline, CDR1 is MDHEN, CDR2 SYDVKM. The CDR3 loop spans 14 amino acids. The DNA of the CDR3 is TGTGCCAGCAGTTTAGCGGGGTCGGACTATGGCTACACCTTC. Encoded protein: CASSLAGSDYGYTF.

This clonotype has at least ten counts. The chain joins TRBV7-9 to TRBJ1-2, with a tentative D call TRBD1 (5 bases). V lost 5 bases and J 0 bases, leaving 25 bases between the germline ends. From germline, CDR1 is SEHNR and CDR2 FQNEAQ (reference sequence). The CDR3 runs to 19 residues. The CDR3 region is CASSDIITASDRPNYGYTF. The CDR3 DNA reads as TGTGCCAGCAGCGACATAATAACTGCAAGTGACAGACCTAACTATGGCTACACCTTC.

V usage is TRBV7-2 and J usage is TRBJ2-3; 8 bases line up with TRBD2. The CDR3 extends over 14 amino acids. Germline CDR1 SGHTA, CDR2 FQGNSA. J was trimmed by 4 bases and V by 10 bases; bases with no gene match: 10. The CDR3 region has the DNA TGTGCCACCCCTGGCCCCGGGGGGGCAGATACGCAGTATTTT. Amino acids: CATPGPGGADTQYF.

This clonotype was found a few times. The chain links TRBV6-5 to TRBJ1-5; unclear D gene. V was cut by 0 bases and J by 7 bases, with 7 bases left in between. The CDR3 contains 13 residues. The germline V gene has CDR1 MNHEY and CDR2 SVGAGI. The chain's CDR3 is CASSYSPGQPQHF. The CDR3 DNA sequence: TGTGCCAGCAGTTACTCTCCTGGGCAGCCCCAGCATTTT.

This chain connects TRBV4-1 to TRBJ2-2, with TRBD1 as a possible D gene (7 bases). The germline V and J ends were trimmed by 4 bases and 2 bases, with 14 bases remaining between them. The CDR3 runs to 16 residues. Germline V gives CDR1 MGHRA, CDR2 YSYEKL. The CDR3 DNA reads TGCGCCAGCAGCCCGCGGGACAGACATAACACCGGGGAGCTGTTTTTT. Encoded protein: CASSPRDRHNTGELFF.

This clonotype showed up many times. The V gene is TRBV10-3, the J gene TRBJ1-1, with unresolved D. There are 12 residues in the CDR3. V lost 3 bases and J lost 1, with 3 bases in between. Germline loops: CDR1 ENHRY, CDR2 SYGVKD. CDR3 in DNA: TGTGCCATCAGTGAATCGAACACTGAAGCTTTCTTT. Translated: CAISESNTEAFF.